A few counts support the clone carrying this T cell receptor (beta chain). The data were obtained in a study of shared clonotypes between healthy human individuals. The CDR3 length is 15 residues. With V trimmed by 2 bases and J by 4 bases, 5 bases remained unmatched. All donors qualified as healthy HIV-negative adults and had experienced no recent acute infections or vaccinations. Every contributor of samples was a Caucasian grown-up residing in Nashville, Tennessee. Data came from immunoSEQ multiplex PCR; TCRdb stores just in-frame clones and leaves some out. In the table there are about half a million clones, 70% to 80% of which are singletons.

This TCR was recovered from a woman aged 40 to 50 in good health. Some clones in this sample may be carry-over from other donors' samples. Sequencing used PBMCs. This sequence joins TRBV5-3 and TRBJ1-3, with 8 bases lining up with TRBD1. TRBV5-3 is treated as an ORF (open reading frame) with a function not yet certain. The CDR3 sequence: CARSFGTGTGNTIYF. The CDR3 DNA reads as TGTGCCAGAAGCTTCGGGACAGGAACGGGAAACACCATATATTTT.